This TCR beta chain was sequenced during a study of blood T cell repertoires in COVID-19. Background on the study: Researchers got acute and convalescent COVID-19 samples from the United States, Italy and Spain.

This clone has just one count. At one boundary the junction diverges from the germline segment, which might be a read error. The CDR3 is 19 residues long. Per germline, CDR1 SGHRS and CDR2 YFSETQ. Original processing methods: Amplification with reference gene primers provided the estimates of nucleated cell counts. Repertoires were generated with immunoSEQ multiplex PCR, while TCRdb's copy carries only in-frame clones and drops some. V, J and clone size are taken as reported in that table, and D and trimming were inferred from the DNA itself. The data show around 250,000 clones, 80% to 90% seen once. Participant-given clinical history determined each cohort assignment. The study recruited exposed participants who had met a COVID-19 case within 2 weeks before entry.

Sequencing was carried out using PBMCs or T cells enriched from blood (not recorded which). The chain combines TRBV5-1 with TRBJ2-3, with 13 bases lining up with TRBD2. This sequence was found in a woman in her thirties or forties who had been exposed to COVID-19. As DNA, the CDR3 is TGTGCCAGCAGCTTGGATCTTCATACGGAACTAGCGGGAGGGGATACGCAGTATTTT. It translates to CASSLDLHTELAGGDTQYF.